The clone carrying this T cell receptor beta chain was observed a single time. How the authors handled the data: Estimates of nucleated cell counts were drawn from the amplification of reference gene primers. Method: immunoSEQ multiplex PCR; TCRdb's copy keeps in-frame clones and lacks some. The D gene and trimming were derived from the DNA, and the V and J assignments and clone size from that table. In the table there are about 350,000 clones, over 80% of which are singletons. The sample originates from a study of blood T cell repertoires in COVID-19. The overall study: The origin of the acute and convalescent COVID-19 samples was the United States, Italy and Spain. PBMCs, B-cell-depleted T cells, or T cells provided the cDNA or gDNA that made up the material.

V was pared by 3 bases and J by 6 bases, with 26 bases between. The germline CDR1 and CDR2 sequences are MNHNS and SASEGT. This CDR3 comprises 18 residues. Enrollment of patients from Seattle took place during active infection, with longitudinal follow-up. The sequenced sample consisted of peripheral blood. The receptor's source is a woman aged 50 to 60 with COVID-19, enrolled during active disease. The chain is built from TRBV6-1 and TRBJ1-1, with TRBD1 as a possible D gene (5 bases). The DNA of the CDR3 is TGTGCCAGCAGTGACGGGGGTTATATGGCCATACTGAAGGCTGAAGCTTTCTTT. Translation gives CASSDGGYMAILKAEAFF.